This T cell receptor beta chain was identified during a study of identifying expanded T cells in peripheral blood. Regarding the study as a whole: Over around two and four weeks, about 15 and 18 clones changed, versus around 1.2 between replicates.

The germline CDR1 and CDR2 sequences are SEHNR and FQNEAQ (reference sequence). There are 17 residues in the CDR3. The ends were cut back, 5 bases at V and 2 bases at J, with 19 bases in the middle. Assay: immunoSEQ multiplex PCR; the TCRdb copy retains only in-frame clones and omits some. The profile shows approximately 100,000 clones, around 90% of them singletons. This clone was seen only a few times. The target antigen is unknown. The chain employs TRBV7-9 and TRBJ1-3; D perhaps matches TRBD1 (6 bases). The source is a person between 18 and 75 years old in good health. The sample comprised blood. The CDR3 sequence: CASSPGGTYRAGNTIYF. CDR3 DNA sequence: TGTGCCAGCAGCCCCGGAGGAACTTACAGGGCTGGAAACACCATATATTTT.